The clone carrying this T cell receptor (beta chain) has ten or more counts. Time point denoted: patch test 2, 6 weeks after DPC sensitization. Described treatment: therapeutic diphenylcyclopropenone sensitization with weekly scalp DPC. This sample is drawn from a study of human T cells and chemical hapten exposure. Study at large: DPC 0.01% went on the upper back by patch test, with reading at 6 days. The patient population, which was mostly female, had alopecia areata, totalis or universalis.

The germline CDR1 and CDR2 sequences are SGHTA and FQGNSA. The CDR3 is 15 amino acids. J lost 6 bases, V lost 4 bases, and 8 bases had no gene match. Library preparation tagged each individual cDNA molecule with a unique molecular identifier. Original processing notes: Sample TCR counts, which ranged from about 20,000 to 750,000, had a median of approximately 100,000. TCRdb processed the RACE reads anew with MiXCR; each CDR3 protein has one entry. TCRdb's processing, not the authors' own work, is the source of the V and J calls. The sample includes 110,000 to 150,000 distinct CDR3 sequences, 12% of them seen just once.

This specimen was whole blood, taken in connection with sensitization to the hapten diphenylcyclopropenone (DPC). The chain uses TRBV7-2 and TRBJ2-7; 11 bases map to TRBD1. The source is a woman between 50 and 59 years old with alopecia areata. Some clones in this sample may be carry-over from other donors' samples. CDR3: CASSSPDRGRVEQYF. CDR3 DNA: TGTGCCAGCAGCTCCCCGGACAGGGGGCGTGTCGAGCAGTACTTC.